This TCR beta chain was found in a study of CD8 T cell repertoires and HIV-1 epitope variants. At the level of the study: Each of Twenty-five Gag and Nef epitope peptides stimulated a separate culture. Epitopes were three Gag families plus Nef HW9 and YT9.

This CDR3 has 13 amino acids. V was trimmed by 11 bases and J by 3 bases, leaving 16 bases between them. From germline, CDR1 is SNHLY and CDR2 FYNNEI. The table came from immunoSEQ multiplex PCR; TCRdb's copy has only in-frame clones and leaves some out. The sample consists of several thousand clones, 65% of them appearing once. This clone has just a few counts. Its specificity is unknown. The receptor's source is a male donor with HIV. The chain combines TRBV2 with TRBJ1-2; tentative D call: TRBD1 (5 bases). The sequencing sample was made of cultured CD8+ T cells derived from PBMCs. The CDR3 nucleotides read TGTGCCCCGAGGGCAGGGCTTGACTATGGCTACACCTTC. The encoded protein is CAPRAGLDYGYTF.